Listed here are 13 T cell receptor beta chains from one sample, sequenced in a study of post-analysis software for immune sequencing data. Findings and limits, study-wide: Included in a set of about five TRBV segments more frequent in patients than controls were TRBV5-6, TRBV5-1 and TRBV20-1.

These TCRs are of unknown antigen specificity. cDNA libraries for TCR beta contained unique molecular identifiers. TCRdb re-analysed the PCR reads in MiXCR, keeping a single row per CDR3 protein. The sample has roughly 430,000 distinct CDR3 sequences; 39% are singletons. The material sequenced was blood. The receptors derive from a girl aged 2 to 10 with multiple sclerosis.

This clonotype has only a few counts. The chain joins TRBV7-9 to TRBJ1-2, with a weak D call TRBD1 (6 bases). The CDR3 spans 13 residues. V lost 5 bases to trimming and J lost 3 bases, with 10 bases between them. Per the germline V gene, CDR1 is SEHNR and CDR2 is FQNEAQ (reference sequence). Here the CDR3 reads CASSLDSHYGYTF. CDR3 coding DNA: TGTGCCAGCAGCCTGGACAGCCACTATGGCTACACCTTC.

The V call is TRBV24-1, the J call TRBJ2-3, with 7 nucleotides matching TRBD2. CDR3 length: 16 residues. The germline gives CDR1 KGHDR, CDR2 SFDVKD. The V segment lost 4 bases and the J segment 0 bases; nucleotides outside the gene matches: 6. The CDR3 region is CATSEALAESTDTQYF. CDR3 bases: TGTGCCACCAGTGAGGCCCTAGCGGAGAGCACAGATACGCAGTATTTT.

In this sample, this clonotype turned up a few times. The chain links TRBV5-1 to TRBJ1-5; tentatively, D is TRBD1 (5 bases). In germline, CDR1 is SGHRS, CDR2 YFSETQ. The CDR3 contains 14 residues. V lost 0 bases and J lost 5, with 9 bases in between. In DNA, the CDR3 is TGCGCCAGCAGCTTGGACAGGCCGGATCAGCCCCAGCATTTT. This codes for CASSLDRPDQPQHF. The full variable domain, with the rest looked up from reference TRBV5-1 and TRBJ1-5, is KAGVTQTPRYLIKTRGQQVTLSCSPISGHRSVSWYQQTPGQGLQFLFEYFSETQRNKGNFPGRFSGRQFSNSRSEMNVSTLELGDSALYLCASSLDRPDQPQHFGDGTRLSIL.

This clonotype has just a few counts. The chain carries TRBV7-2 and TRBJ1-1, with D perhaps TRBD1 (5 bases). Germline CDR1 reads SGHTA; CDR2 reads FQGNSA. This CDR3 spans 14 amino acids. The V and J ends lost 5 bases and 0 bases respectively, with 10 bases between them. The DNA of the CDR3 is TGTGCCAGCAGCCAGGGACTGCTGAACACTGAAGCTTTCTTT. This encodes CASSQGLLNTEAFF.

CDR3 loop: CASSGWFTGELFF. The CDR3 nucleotides are TGTGCCAGCAGCGGCTGGTTCACCGGGGAGCTGTTTTTT. The chain is built from TRBV3-1 and TRBJ2-2; D ambiguous. V lost 5 bases and J lost 4, with 8 bases in between. This CDR3 has 13 residues. CDR1 LGHDT and CDR2 YNNKEL come from the germline V gene (reference sequence).

V gene TRBV7-9 combines with J gene TRBJ1-5; D is uncertain. This CDR3 is 13 amino acids long. Germline CDR1 and CDR2: SEHNR and FQNEAQ (reference sequence). Trimming cost V 4 bases and J 0 bases, with 4 bases left between them. The DNA for the CDR3 is TGTGCCAGCAGCTACAATAGCAATCAGCCCCAGCATTTT. Residues: CASSYNSNQPQHF.

This chain connects TRBV7-2 to TRBJ2-3, with D unclear. The CDR3 length is 15 residues. With 1 base removed from V and 4 bases from J, the gap between germline ends came to 12 bases. Germline V CDR1 and CDR2: SGHTA, FQGNSA. The CDR3, as DNA: TGTGCCAGCAGCTTAGGTGGACCCTCGTCAGATACGCAGTATTTT. As protein: CASSLGGPSSDTQYF.

This clonotype was picked up one time. V usage is TRBV9 and J usage is TRBJ2-1, with 10 bases lining up with TRBD1. The CDR3 is 16 residues long. Germline V gives CDR1 SGDLS, CDR2 YYNGEE. The V and J ends lost 0 bases and 5 bases, in that order; junction bases with no gene match: 5. Here the CDR3 reads CASSVEGGQGNNEQFF. In DNA form, the CDR3 reads TGTGCCAGCAGCGTAGAGGGGGGACAGGGGAACAATGAGCAGTTCTTC.

The table lists this clonotype with a few counts. The CDR3 sequence: CASSLALSGSYEQYF. The CDR3 nucleotides read TGCGCCAGCAGCTTGGCCTTAAGCGGGAGCTACGAGCAGTACTTC. V usage is TRBV5-1 and J usage is TRBJ2-7, with 8 bases that match TRBD2. This CDR3 contains 15 residues. Germline trimming cut 0 bases from V and 3 bases from J; bases unmatched to any gene: 5. Germline lookup yields CDR1 SGHRS and CDR2 YFSETQ.

This clonotype has just a few counts. The V call is TRBV5-1, the J call TRBJ2-7; 14 bases fit TRBD2. CDR1 is SGHRS and CDR2 is YFSETQ in the germline V gene. This CDR3 contains 16 residues. The V gene end was trimmed by 4 bases and the J gene end by 2 bases; junction bases not matched to a gene: 5. The CDR3 here is CASSVGLAGGTYEQYF. In DNA, the CDR3 is TGCGCCAGCAGCGTTGGACTAGCGGGAGGCACCTACGAGCAGTACTTC.

Only a few counts were recorded for this clonotype. The rearrangement links TRBV10-3 to TRBJ2-3, with D perhaps TRBD2 (6 bases). Germline CDR1 reads ENHRY; CDR2 reads SYGVKD. The CDR3 runs to 18 residues. The V end was cut by 6 bases, the J end by 1 base, with 23 bases between. CDR3 residues: CAIRRGVSRDDGTDTQYF. The DNA for the CDR3 is TGTGCCATCAGACGCGGGGTCTCTAGGGACGACGGCACAGATACGCAGTATTTT.

This clonotype was seen only a few times. The J gene is TRBJ2-1, the V gene TRBV7-9; D may match TRBD1 or TRBD2 (5 bases each). The V and J ends lost 1 base and 8 bases respectively, with 15 bases between them. From germline, CDR1 is SEHNR and CDR2 FQNEAQ (reference sequence). This CDR3 contains 15 residues. This CDR3 reads CASSLVGPRGDEQFF. CDR3 nucleotides: TGTGCCAGCAGCTTAGTAGGGCCGCGAGGGGATGAGCAGTTCTTC.

This clonotype was counted only a few times. V gene TRBV10-2 combines with J gene TRBJ1-2, with a weak D call TRBD1 (6 bases). The CDR3 is 14 amino acids. Germline-derived CDR1 and CDR2 are WSHSY and SAAADI. V lost 4 bases, J lost 8 bases, and 17 bases lay in between. In nucleotides, the CDR3 is TGCGCCAGCAGTGTCAACAGGGTGGTTAAGGGCTACACCTTC. This sequence encodes CASSVNRVVKGYTF.